The clone carrying this TCR beta chain has only a few counts. Its antigen is not known. This sample is drawn from a study of metastatic and nonmetastatic thyroid tumors. Study as a whole: Repertoires from malignant and benign thyroid patients were compared across blood and tumor or nodule tissue.

V shed 5 bases and J shed 6 bases, with 11 bases lying between them. The germline CDR1 and CDR2 sequences are MNHNS and SASEGT. The CDR3 extends over 13 amino acids. All patients reached thyroid surgery having received no treatment beforehand. Per the study methods: A papillary thyroid cancer distant-metastasis classifier was built from CDR3 differences across clinicopathological groups. Through MiXCR, TCRdb re-clonotyped the PCR reads. In this record, the V and J calls reflect TCRdb's handling and not the investigators' own analysis. The table shows more than 8,500 clones, with more than 25% occurring only once. Study observations and caveats: Relative to benign nodules, malignant thyroid tumors were reportedly characterized by significantly elevated TCR beta diversity in blood and tumor.

This receptor was taken from a female donor with papillary thyroid cancer or a benign thyroid nodule (not recorded which). Some clones in this sample may be carry-over from other donors' samples. The sequencing sample was made of adjacent normal tissue. The genes are TRBV6-1 and TRBJ2-1; D is uncertain. CDR3 sequence reads: CASSPPPVNEQFF. The CDR3 DNA sequence: TGTGCCAGCAGTCCACCCCCTGTCAATGAGCAGTTCTTC.